The next 7 T cell receptor beta chains were all read from a single sample in a study of T cell responses to AZD1222 COVID-19 vaccine. The table came from immunoSEQ multiplex PCR; TCRdb's copy has only in-frame clones and leaves some out. The sample holds some 170,000 clones, approximately 92% seen once. Sequenced material: peripheral blood, taken 28 days after the second dose of the MenACWY control vaccine. The receptors derive from an adult who received the MenACWY meningococcal vaccine as a control.

The chain is built from TRBV6-2 or TRBV6-3 and TRBJ1-2; tentative D call: TRBD1 (6 bases). Trimming took off 2 bases at V and 3 bases at J, with 10 bases between the two ends. Germline lookup yields CDR1 MNHEY and CDR2 SVGEGT. The CDR3 totals 14 residues. The CDR3 sequence is CASSYGGLDYGYTF. The CDR3 DNA is TGTGCCAGCAGTTACGGGGGGCTCGACTATGGCTACACCTTC.

The chain is built from TRBV19 and TRBJ1-6; no clear D gene. The CDR3 length is 13 residues. V gave up 9 bases and J gave up 10 bases, with 16 bases separating them. CDR1 and CDR2 (germline): LNHDA, SQIVND (reference sequence). CDR3 region: CASNGRLGSPLHF. The CDR3 region has the DNA TGTGCCAGCAACGGGAGACTGGGCTCACCCCTCCACTTT.

The rearrangement joins TRBV24-1 to TRBJ2-1; 12 nucleotides match TRBD2. J lost 4 bases, V lost 1 base, and 4 bases had no gene match. Germline V lookup: CDR1 KGHDR, CDR2 SFDVKD. The CDR3 length is 17 residues. The chain's CDR3 is CATSDFTGTSGYNEQFF. CDR3 in DNA: TGTGCCACCAGTGATTTTACCGGGACTAGCGGGTACAATGAGCAGTTCTTC.

The chain links TRBV5-6 to TRBJ2-1; maybe TRBD1 (6 bases). Germline CDR1 SGHDT, CDR2 YYEEEE. V lost 2 bases and J 4 bases, leaving 10 bases between the germline ends. This CDR3 contains 14 residues. In DNA, the CDR3 is TGTGCCAGCAGCTTTTGGGACAAGTACAATGAGCAGTTCTTC. As protein: CASSFWDKYNEQFF.

The rearrangement links TRBV28 to TRBJ1-1; D not certain. Per germline, CDR1 MDHEN and CDR2 SYDVKM. The V end lost 7 bases, the J end lost 5 bases, and 17 bases lay between the germline ends. The CDR3 sequence is 14 residues long. The CDR3 DNA reads TGTGCCAGCACTGCGTCTTGGGCTGGAACTGAAGCTTTCTTT. Amino acid sequence: CASTASWAGTEAFF.

The rearrangement joins TRBV11-2 to TRBJ2-7; no definite D call. The CDR3 extends over 15 amino acids. Germline CDR1 SGHAT, CDR2 FQNNGV. V was shortened by 1 base and J by 3 bases, with 13 bases between the two germline ends. The CDR3 DNA follows: TGTGCCAGCAGCTTAGGAGTGGAAGGGCTCTACGAGCAGTACTTC. This encodes CASSLGVEGLYEQYF.

This chain joins TRBV6-5 and TRBJ2-1, with TRBD2 matching 11 bases. Germline CDR1 MNHEY, CDR2 SVGAGI. V lost 4 bases, J lost 8 bases, and 10 bases stayed unmatched. This CDR3 region has 16 residues. The CDR3 region is CASSFEVAGGQDEQFF. CDR3 DNA: TGTGCCAGCAGTTTTGAGGTAGCGGGGGGGCAAGATGAGCAGTTCTTC.